This T cell receptor (beta chain) was sequenced for a study of shared clonotypes between healthy human individuals. Study-wide context: Used for every donor were three CD4 naive, three CD4 memory, two CD8 naive and one CD8 memory plate.

About this clone itself: Its antigen is not identified.

Broader study findings: Several donors shared around 5.1% of their naive CD4 clonotypes. Deeper or shallower sequencing was expected to change how clonotypes are shared among donors.

The CDR3 consists of 16 residues. Germline assignment: CDR1 MNHEY and CDR2 SVGAGI. V dropped 3 bases and J dropped 4; count of bases not matched to a gene: 10. Splitting of each subset's genomic DNA was done evenly across several immunoSEQ plates. This table comes from immunoSEQ multiplex PCR, and its TCRdb copy is limited to in-frame clones, with some not included. The sample consists of 2,500,000 or so clones, around nine tenths of them appearing once. Sequencing was performed on naive CD4+ T cells sorted from blood. Noted subset: CD45RA+ positively selected. The clonotype originates from a man younger than 35 in good health. The V and J genes are TRBV6-5 and TRBJ2-5; 8 bases line up with TRBD1. The CDR3 nucleotides read TGTGCCAGCAGTTATCGCCCCGGACAGGGAAGAGAGACCCAGTACTTC. Protein: CASSYRPGQGRETQYF.